This paragraph covers one TCR beta chain sequence. Trimming stripped 2 bases from V and 1 base from J, with 4 bases between. Germline assignment: CDR1 SGHTA and CDR2 FQGTGA. The CDR3 sequence is 13 residues long. The sample originates from a study of cytomegalovirus exposure and HLA in healthy donors. The PCR was carried out with 60 Vbeta primers and 13 Jbeta primers. The assay was immunoSEQ multiplex PCR, and TCRdb's table has in-frame clones only and misses some. The table has under 200,000 clones, 80% seen once. These donors, healthy bone marrow donors, were studied. Sequencing input: PBMCs. The clonotype was recovered from a man in his thirties or forties in good health and CMV-seronegative. The chain recombines TRBV7-3 with TRBJ2-3; no firm D call. The CDR3 is CASSLSGTDTQYF. The CDR3 DNA is TGTGCCAGCAGCTTATCGGGCACAGATACGCAGTATTTT.